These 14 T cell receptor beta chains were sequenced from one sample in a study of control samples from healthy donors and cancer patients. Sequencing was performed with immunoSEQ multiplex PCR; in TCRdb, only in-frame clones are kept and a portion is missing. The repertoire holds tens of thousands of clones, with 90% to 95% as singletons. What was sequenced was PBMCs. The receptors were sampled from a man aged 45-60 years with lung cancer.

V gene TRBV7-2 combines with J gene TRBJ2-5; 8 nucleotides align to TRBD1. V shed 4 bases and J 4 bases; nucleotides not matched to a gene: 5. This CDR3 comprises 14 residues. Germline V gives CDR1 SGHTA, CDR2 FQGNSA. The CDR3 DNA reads TGTGCCAGCAGCTCGACAGGGGTGGTAGAGACCCAGTACTTC. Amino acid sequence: CASSSTGVVETQYF.

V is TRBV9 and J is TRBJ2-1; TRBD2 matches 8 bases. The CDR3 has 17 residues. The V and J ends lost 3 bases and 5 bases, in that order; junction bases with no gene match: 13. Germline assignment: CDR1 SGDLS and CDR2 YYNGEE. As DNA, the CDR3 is TGTGCCAGCAGCGGATCTCTAGCGGGTGTTGTCAACAATGAGCAGTTCTTC. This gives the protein CASSGSLAGVVNNEQFF.

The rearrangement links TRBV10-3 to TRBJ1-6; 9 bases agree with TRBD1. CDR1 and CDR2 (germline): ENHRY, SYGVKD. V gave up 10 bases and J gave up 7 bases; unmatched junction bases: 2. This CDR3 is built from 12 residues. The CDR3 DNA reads TGTGCCACCGGACAGGGGAATTCACCCCTCCACTTT. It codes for CATGQGNSPLHF.

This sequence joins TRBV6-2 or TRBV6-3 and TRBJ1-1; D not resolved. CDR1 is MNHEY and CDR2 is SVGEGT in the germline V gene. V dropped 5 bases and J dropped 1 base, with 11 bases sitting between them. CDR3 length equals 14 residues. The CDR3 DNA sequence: TGTGCCAGCAGTACTCATGACAAGAACACTGAAGCTTTCTTT. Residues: CASSTHDKNTEAFF.

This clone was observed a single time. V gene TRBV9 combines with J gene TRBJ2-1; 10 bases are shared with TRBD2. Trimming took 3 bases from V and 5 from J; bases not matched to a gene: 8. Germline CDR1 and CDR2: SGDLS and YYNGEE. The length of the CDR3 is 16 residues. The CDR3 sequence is CASSGRWTSGNNEQFF. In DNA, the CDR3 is TGTGCCAGCAGCGGAAGATGGACTAGCGGTAACAATGAGCAGTTCTTC. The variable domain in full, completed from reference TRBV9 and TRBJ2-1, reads DSGVTQTPKHLITATGQRVTLRCSPRSGDLSVYWYQQSLDQGLQFLIQYYNGEERAKGNILERFSAQQFPDLHSELNLSSLELGDSALYFCASSGRWTSGNNEQFFGPGTRLTVL.

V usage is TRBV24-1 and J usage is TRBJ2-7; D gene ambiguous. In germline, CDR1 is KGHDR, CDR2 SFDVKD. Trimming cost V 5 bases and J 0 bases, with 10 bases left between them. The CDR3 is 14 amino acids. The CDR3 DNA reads TGTGCCACCAGTGCTGGTCTCAGCTCCTACGAGCAGTACTTC. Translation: CATSAGLSSYEQYF.

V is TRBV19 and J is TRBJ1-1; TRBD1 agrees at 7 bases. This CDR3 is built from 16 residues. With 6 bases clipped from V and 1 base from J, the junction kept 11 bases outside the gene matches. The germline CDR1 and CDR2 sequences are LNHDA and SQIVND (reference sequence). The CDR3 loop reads CASSYPRGTENTEAFF. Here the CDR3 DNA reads TGTGCCAGTAGCTACCCGAGGGGGACAGAGAACACTGAAGCTTTCTTT.

In DNA form, the CDR3 reads TGCGCCAGCAGCTTGGCCCCGGGACAGGGGGCTCACGAGCAGTACTTC. Its protein product is CASSLAPGQGAHEQYF. J is TRBJ2-7 and V is TRBV5-1; 12 nucleotides agree with TRBD1. Germline V gene data show CDR1 as SGHRS and CDR2 as YFSETQ. The junction had 6 bases not matched to a gene; V was cut back by 0 bases and J by 5 bases. This CDR3 has 16 amino acids.

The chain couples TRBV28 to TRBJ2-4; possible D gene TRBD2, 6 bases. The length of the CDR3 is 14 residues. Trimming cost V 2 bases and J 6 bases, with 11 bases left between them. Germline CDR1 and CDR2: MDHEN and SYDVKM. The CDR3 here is CASSLGQGGNIQYF. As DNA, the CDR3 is TGTGCCAGCAGTTTAGGGCAGGGAGGAAACATTCAGTACTTC.

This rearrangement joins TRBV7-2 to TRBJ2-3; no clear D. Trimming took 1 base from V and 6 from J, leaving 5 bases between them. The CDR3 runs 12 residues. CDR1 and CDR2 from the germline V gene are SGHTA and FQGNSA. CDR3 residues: CASSLDGDTQYF. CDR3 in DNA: TGTGCCAGCAGCTTAGACGGGGATACGCAGTATTTT.

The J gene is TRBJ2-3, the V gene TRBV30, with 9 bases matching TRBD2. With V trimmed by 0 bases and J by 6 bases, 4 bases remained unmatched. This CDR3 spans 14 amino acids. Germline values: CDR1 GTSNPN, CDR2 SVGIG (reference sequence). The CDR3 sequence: CAWSVAGGFDTQYF. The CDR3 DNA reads TGTGCCTGGAGTGTAGCGGGGGGCTTCGATACGCAGTATTTT. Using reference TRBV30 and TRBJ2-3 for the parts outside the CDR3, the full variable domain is SQTIHQWPATLVQPVGSPLSLECTVEGTSNPNLYWYRQAAGRGLQLLFYSVGIGQISSEVPQNLSASRPQDRQFILSSKKLLLSDSGFYLCAWSVAGGFDTQYFGPGTRLTVL.

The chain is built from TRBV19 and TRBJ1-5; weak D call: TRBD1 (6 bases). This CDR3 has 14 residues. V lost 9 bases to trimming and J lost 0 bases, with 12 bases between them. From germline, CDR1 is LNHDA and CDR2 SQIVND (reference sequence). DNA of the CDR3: TGTGCCAGCCGGGACATCTATAGCAATCAGCCCCAGCATTTT. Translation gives CASRDIYSNQPQHF.

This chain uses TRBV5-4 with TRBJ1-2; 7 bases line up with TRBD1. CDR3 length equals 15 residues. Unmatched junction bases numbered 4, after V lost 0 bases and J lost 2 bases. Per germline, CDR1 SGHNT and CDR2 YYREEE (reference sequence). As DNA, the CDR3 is TGTGCCAGCAGCTTGGTTGCAGGGGGGAACTATGGCTACACCTTC. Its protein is CASSLVAGGNYGYTF.

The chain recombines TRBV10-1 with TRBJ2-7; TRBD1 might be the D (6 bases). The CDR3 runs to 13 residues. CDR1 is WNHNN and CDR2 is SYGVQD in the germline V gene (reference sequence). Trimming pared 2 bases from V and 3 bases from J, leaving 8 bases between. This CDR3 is CASSEAQGYEQYF. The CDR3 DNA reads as TGCGCCAGCAGTGAGGCACAGGGCTACGAGCAGTACTTC.